This is a list of T cell receptor beta chains from one sample in a study of T cell repertoires in cytomegalovirus infection. TCRdb used MiXCR to reprocess the reads, holding one entry per CDR3 protein. This sample has 250,000 to 300,000 distinct CDR3 sequences, with less than 9.5% found just once. Sequencing was done on a sample of PBMCs. These TCRs come from a human donor in good health (CMV status not recorded). Some clones in this sample may be carry-over from other donors' samples. Both conserved end residues are part of each CDR3. D genes are given only for firm matches. The size entry is marked missing in some rows and otherwise reads once, few, many or a size class.

V	length	D	size	J	CDR3	DNA
TRBV29-1	13	.	.	TRBJ2-1	CSVGQMLYNEQFF	TGCAGCGTGGGACAAATGCTATACAATGAGCAGTTCTTC
TRBV7-9	22	TRBD2	.	TRBJ2-3	CASSLAGPGSSSGSGATDTQYF	TGTGCCAGCAGCTTAGCGGGCCCGGGCTCGTCTAGCGGGAGTGGGGCCACAGATACGCAGTATTTT
TRBV20-1	17	TRBD2	.	TRBJ2-5	CSAALTGASGFQETQYF	TGCAGTGCCGCCCTCACTGGTGCTAGCGGTTTCCAAGAGACCCAGTACTTC
TRBV6-1	14	TRBD1	.	TRBJ2-1	CASRWDSSYNEQFF	TGTGCCAGCCGATGGGACAGCTCCTACAATGAGCAGTTCTTC
TRBV20-1	15	.	many	TRBJ1-5	CSAREAVGSNQPQHF	TGCAGTGCTAGAGAGGCTGTTGGGAGCAATCAGCCCCAGCATTTT
TRBV28	11	.	few	TRBJ2-7	CASSYRQAWNF	TGTGCCAGCAGCTATAGACAGGCGTGGAACTTC
TRBV7-2	14	.	many	TRBJ1-2	CASSLNDLGGGYTF	TGTGCCAGCAGCTTAAACGATTTGGGGGGTGGCTACACCTTC
TRBV5-6	15	.	many	TRBJ1-1	CASSKGNRANTEAFF	TGTGCCAGCAGCAAGGGAAACAGGGCGAACACTGAAGCTTTCTTT
TRBV4-2	15	.	many	TRBJ1-1	CASSPPTVRNTEAFF	TGTGCCAGCAGCCCTCCGACGGTCAGGAACACTGAAGCTTTCTTT
TRBV7-9	14	.	few	TRBJ1-1	CASSLAVSGGKAFF	TGTGCCAGCAGCTTAGCAGTTTCGGGGGGAAAAGCTTTCTTT
TRBV7-6	16	TRBD2	.	TRBJ2-2	CASSLALAGVVGELFF	TGTGCCAGCAGCTTAGCTCTAGCGGGAGTGGTCGGGGAGCTGTTTTTT
TRBV5-1	15	TRBD1	many	TRBJ2-1	CASSTGQSSYNEQFF	TGCGCCAGCAGCACGGGACAGAGCTCCTACAATGAGCAGTTCTTC
TRBV7-2	13	TRBD2	many	TRBJ2-7	CASSLSGGYEQYF	TGTGCCAGCAGCTTGAGCGGGGGCTACGAGCAGTACTTC
TRBV15	16	.	many	TRBJ2-3	CATSRGGNRGTDTQYF	TGTGCCACCAGCAGAGGAGGGAACCGGGGGACAGATACGCAGTATTTT
TRBV5-1	15	.	.	TRBJ2-7	CASSLVAGAGDEQYF	TGCGCCAGCAGCTTGGTGGCAGGGGCAGGCGACGAGCAGTACTTC
TRBV28	17	TRBD1	many	TRBJ1-1	CASSFPRDRGVVTEAFF	TGTGCCAGCAGTTTCCCCCGGGACAGGGGAGTAGTCACTGAAGCTTTCTTT
TRBV7-3	14	.	many	TRBJ1-6	CASSLWGGNSPLHF	TGTGCCAGCAGCTTGTGGGGAGGGAATTCACCCCTCCACTTT